The clone carrying this TCR beta chain occurred a few times. The data stem from a study of Graves' ophthalmopathy and Graves' hyperthyroidism. In germline, CDR1 is SGDLS, CDR2 YYNGEE. The length of the CDR3 is 15 residues. Deletions cut 4 bases from V and 3 bases from J, with 14 bases between. RNA transcripts provided the template for amplifying TCR beta CDR3 regions. The first round was an RT-PCR with HTBI primers, and the second round was a multiplex PCR. MiXCR, run by TCRdb on the multiplex PCR reads, gives a single entry per CDR3 protein. The sample yields over a million distinct CDR3 sequences, 35% to 45% seen once.

The chain links TRBV9 to TRBJ1-5, with D possibly TRBD1 on 6 matching bases. Sequenced input: peripheral blood or thyroid tissue (not recorded which). This clonotype originated in an adult man with Graves' hyperthyroidism. The CDR3 DNA follows: TGTGCCAGCAGCTTGGGGGGCCGGGCCAATCAGCCCCAGCATTTT. Protein: CASSLGGRANQPQHF.